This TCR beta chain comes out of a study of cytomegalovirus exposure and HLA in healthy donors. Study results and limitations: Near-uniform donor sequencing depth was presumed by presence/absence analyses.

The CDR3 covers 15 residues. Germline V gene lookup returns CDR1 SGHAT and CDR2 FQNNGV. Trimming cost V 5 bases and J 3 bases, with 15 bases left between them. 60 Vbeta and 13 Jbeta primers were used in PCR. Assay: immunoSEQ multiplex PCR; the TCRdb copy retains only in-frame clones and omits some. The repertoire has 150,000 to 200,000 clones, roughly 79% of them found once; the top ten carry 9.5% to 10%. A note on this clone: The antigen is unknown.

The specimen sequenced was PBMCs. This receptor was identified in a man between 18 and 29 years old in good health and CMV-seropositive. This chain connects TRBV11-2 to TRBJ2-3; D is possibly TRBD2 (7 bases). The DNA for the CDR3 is TGTGCCAGCAGCCCTGGGGGGGCTGGTACAGATACGCAGTATTTT. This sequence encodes CASSPGGAGTDTQYF.